Below are 2 T cell receptor beta chains sequenced from a single sample in a study of T cell repertoires in cytomegalovirus infection. Their antigens remain unidentified. TCRdb called the reads again in MiXCR, with one record for every CDR3 protein. The sample contains tens of thousands of distinct CDR3 sequences, roughly 25% of which appear only once. The source was CD8+ T cells from cultured PBMCs, collected from culture after CMV antigen stimulation. Receptors originate from a human donor in good health (CMV status not recorded). Some clones in this sample may be carry-over from other donors' samples.

This clonotype came up a few times. The V gene is TRBV19, the J gene TRBJ1-1; TRBD1 matches at 7 bases. The CDR3 length is 14 residues. Germline CDR1 and CDR2: LNHDA and SQIVND (reference sequence). Germline trimming cut 8 bases from V and 5 bases from J; bases unmatched to any gene: 11. The DNA for the CDR3 is TGTGCCAGTCACCTCGGCAGGGGGAGGACTGAAGCTTTCTTT. Protein product: CASHLGRGRTEAFF. Filled out from reference TRBV19 and TRBJ1-1, the complete variable domain reads DGGITQSPKYLFRKEGQNVTLSCEQNLNHDAMYWYRQDPGQGLRLIYYSQIVNDFQKGDIAEGYSVSREKKESFPLTVTSAQKNPTAFYLCASHLGRGRTEAFFGQGTRLTVV.

The chain has TRBV29-1 and TRBJ1-5; no clear D gene. V lost 2 bases to trimming and J lost 7 bases, with 12 bases between them. From germline, CDR1 is SQVTM and CDR2 ANQGSEA. CDR3 length equals 13 residues. CDR3 DNA sequence: TGCAGCGTTGAATCCGGGGATGGGCAGCCCCAGCATTTT. Protein product: CSVESGDGQPQHF. Full variable domain (missing parts from reference TRBV29-1 and TRBJ1-5): SAVISQKPSRDICQRGTSLTIQCQVDSQVTMMFWYRQQPGQSLTLIATANQGSEATYESGFVIDKFPISRPNLTFSTLTVSNMSPEDSSIYLCSVESGDGQPQHFGDGTRLSIL.